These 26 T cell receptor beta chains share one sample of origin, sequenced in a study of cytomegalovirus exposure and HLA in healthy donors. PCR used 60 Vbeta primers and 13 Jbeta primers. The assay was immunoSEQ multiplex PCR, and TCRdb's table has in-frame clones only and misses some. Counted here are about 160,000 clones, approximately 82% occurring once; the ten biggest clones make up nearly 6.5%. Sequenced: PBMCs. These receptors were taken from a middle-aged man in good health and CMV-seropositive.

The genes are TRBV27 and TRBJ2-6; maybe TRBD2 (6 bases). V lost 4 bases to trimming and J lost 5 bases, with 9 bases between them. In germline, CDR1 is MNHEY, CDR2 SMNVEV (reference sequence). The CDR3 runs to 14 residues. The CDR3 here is CASSSGRWANVLTF. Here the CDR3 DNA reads TGTGCCAGCAGTTCGGGGAGGTGGGCCAACGTCCTGACTTTC.

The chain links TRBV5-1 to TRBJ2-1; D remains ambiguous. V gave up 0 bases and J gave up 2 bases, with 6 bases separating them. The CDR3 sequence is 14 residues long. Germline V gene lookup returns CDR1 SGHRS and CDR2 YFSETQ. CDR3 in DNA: TGCGCCAGCAGCTTGGGCCCGGCCTACAATGAGCAGTTCTTC. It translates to CASSLGPAYNEQFF.

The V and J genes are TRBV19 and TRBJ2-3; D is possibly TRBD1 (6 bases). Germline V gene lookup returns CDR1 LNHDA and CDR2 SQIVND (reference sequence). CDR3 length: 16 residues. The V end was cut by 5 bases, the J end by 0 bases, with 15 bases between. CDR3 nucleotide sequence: TGTGCCAGTAGTGCGCCACAGGGTCCTAGCACAGATACGCAGTATTTT. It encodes CASSAPQGPSTDTQYF.

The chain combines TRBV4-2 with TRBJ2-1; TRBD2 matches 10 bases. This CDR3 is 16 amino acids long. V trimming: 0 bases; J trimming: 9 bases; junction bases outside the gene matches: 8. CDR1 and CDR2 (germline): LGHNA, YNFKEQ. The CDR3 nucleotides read TGTGCCAGCAGCCAAGATGCCCCGGGACTAGCGAGTGAGCAGTTCTTC. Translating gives CASSQDAPGLASEQFF.

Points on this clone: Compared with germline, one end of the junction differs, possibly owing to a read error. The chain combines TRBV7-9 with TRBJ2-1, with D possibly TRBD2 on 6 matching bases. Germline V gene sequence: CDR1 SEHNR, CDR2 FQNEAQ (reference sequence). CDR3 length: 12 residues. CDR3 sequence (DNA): TGTTCCAGCAGCTCAGCGGGCGATGAGCAGTTCTTC. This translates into CSSSSAGDEQFF.

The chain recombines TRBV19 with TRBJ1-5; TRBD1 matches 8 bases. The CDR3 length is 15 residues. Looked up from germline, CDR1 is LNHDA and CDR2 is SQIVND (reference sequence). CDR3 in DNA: TGTGCTACCCAAGTTGACAGGGGTCGCAATCAGCCCCAGCATTTT. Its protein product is CATQVDRGRNQPQHF.

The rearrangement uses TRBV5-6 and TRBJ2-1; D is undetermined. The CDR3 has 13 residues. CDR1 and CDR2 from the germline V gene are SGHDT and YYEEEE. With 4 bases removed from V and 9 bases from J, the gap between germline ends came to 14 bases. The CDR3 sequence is CASSRPERGEQFF. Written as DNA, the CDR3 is TGTGCCAGCAGCCGCCCAGAACGTGGTGAGCAGTTCTTC.

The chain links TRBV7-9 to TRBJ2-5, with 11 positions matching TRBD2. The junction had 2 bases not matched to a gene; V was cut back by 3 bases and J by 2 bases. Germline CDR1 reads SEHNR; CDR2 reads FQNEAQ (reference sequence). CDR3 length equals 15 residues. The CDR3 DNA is TGTGCCAGCAGCTTGGGACTAGCGGAGCAAGAGACCCAGTACTTC. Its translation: CASSLGLAEQETQYF. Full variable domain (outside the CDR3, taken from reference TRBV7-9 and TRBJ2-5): DTGVSQNPRHKITKRGQNVTFRCDPISEHNRLYWYRQTLGQGPEFLTYFQNEAQLEKSRLLSDRFSAERPKGSFSTLEIQRTEQGDSAMYLCASSLGLAEQETQYFGPGTRLLVL.

CDR3 nucleotides: TGTGCCAGCAGCGAGGGAGTAGGATACCAAGAGACCCAGTACTTC. As protein: CASSEGVGYQETQYF. The V call is TRBV9, the J call TRBJ2-5, with D possibly matching TRBD2 (5 bases). Looked up from germline, CDR1 is SGDLS and CDR2 is YYNGEE. Between the trimmed V and J ends, which lost 3 bases and 0 bases, there was a span of 12 bases. The CDR3 has 15 residues. The full variable domain, completed using reference TRBV9 and TRBJ2-5, is DSGVTQTPKHLITATGQRVTLRCSPRSGDLSVYWYQQSLDQGLQFLIQYYNGEERAKGNILERFSAQQFPDLHSELNLSSLELGDSALYFCASSEGVGYQETQYFGPGTRLLVL.

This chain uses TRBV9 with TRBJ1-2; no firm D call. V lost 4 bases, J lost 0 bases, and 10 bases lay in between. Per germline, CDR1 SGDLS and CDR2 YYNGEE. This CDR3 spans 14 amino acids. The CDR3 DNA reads TGTGCCAGCAGCCCTAGCCAGGCTAACTATGGCTACACCTTC. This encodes CASSPSQANYGYTF.

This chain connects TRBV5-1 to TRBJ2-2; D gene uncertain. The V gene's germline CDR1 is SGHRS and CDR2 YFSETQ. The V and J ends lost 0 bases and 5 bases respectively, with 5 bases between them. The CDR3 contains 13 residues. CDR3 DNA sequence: TGCGCCAGCAGCTTGGTCCTAACCGGGGAGCTGTTTTTT. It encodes CASSLVLTGELFF. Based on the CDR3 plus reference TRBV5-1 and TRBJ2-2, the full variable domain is KAGVTQTPRYLIKTRGQQVTLSCSPISGHRSVSWYQQTPGQGLQFLFEYFSETQRNKGNFPGRFSGRQFSNSRSEMNVSTLELGDSALYLCASSLVLTGELFFGEGSRLTVL.

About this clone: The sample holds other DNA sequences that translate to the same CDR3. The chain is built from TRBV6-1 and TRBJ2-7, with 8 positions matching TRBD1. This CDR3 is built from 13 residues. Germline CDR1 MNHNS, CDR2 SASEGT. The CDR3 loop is CASSTGQVPRQYV. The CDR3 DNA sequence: TGTGCTAGCAGTACGGGACAGGTACCAAGGCAGTACGTC.

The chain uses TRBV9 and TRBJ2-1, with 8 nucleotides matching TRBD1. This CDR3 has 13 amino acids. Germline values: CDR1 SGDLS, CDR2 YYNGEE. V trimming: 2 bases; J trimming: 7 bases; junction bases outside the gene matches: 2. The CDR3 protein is CASSVGDRNEQFF. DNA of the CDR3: TGTGCCAGCAGCGTTGGGGACAGGAATGAGCAGTTCTTC.

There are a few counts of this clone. As DNA, the CDR3 is TGCGCCAGCAGCCGATCGGACAGGGCTGGGGCTGAGCAGTTCTTC. Translating it yields CASSRSDRAGAEQFF. The chain has TRBV4-1 and TRBJ2-1; 8 nucleotides agree with TRBD1. The CDR3 extends over 15 amino acids. V lost 4 bases, J lost 9 bases, and 11 bases stayed unmatched. The germline V gene encodes CDR1 MGHRA and CDR2 YSYEKL.

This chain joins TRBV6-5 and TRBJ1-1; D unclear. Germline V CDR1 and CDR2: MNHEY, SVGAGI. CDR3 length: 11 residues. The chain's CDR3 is CVSLSNTEAFF. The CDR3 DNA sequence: TGTGTATCATTGAGTAACACTGAAGCTTTCTTT.

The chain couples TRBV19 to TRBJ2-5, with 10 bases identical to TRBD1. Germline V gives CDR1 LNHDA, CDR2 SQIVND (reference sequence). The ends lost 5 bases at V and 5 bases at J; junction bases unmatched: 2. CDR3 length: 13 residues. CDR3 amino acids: CASSSDRGETQYF. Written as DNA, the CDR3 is TGTGCCAGTAGTTCGGACAGGGGGGAGACCCAGTACTTC.

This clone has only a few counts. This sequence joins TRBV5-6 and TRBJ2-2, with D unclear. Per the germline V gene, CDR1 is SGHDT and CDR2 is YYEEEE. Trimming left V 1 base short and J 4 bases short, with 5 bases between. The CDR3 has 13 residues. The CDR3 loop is CASSLSGTGELFF. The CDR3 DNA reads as TGTGCCAGCAGCTTGTCGGGCACCGGGGAGCTGTTTTTT.

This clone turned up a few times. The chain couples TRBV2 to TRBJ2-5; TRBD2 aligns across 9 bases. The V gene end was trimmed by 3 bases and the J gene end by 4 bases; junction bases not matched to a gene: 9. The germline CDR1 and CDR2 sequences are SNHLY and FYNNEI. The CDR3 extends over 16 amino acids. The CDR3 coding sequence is TGTGCCAGCAGTGATGGGGTAGCGGGGGTGATAGAGACCCAGTACTTC. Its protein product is CASSDGVAGVIETQYF.

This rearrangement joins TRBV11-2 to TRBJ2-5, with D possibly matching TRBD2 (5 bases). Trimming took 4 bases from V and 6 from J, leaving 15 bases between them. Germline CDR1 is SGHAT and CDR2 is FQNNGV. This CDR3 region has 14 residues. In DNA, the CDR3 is TGTGCCAGCAGCTCCCATGGGGAGACAAAGACCCAGTACTTC. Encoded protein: CASSSHGETKTQYF.

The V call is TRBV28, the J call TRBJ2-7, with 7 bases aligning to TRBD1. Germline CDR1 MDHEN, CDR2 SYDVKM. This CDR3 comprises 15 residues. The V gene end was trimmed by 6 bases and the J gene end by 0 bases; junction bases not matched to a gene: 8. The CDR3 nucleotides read TGTGCCAGCAGCCCCGGGACAGCTAACTCCTACGAGCAGTACGTC. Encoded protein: CASSPGTANSYEQYV.

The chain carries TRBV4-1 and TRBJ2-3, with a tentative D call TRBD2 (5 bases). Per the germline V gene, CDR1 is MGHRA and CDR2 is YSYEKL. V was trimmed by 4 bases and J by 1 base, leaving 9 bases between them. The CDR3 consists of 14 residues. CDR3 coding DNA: TGCGCCAGCAGCCCCGGGCGGGGCACAGATACGCAGTATTTT. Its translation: CASSPGRGTDTQYF.

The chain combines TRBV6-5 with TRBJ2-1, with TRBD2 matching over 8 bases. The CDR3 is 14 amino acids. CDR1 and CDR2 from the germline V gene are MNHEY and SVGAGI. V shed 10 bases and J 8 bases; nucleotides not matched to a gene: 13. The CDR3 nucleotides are TGTGCCACCCAACGGGGGGGCCTTAGGGATGAGCAGTTCTTC. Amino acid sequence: CATQRGGLRDEQFF.

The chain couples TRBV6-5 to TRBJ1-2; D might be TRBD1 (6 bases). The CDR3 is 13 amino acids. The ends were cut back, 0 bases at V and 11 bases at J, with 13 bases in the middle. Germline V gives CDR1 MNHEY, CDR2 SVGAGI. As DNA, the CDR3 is TGTGCCAGCAGTTACTCTGGCACAGGGACATACACCTTC. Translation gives CASSYSGTGTYTF.

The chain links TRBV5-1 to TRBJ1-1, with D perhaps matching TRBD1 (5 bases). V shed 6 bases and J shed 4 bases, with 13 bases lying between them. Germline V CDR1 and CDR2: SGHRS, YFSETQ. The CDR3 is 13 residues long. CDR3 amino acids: CASTQGSGTEAFF. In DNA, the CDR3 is TGCGCCAGCACTCAGGGAAGTGGCACTGAAGCTTTCTTT.

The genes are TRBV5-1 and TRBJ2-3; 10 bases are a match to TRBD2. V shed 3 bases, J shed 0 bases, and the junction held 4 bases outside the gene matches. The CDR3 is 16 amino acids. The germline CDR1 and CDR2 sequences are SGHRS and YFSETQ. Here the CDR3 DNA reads TGCGCCAGCAGCTGGACTAGCGGTACTAGCACAGATACGCAGTATTTT. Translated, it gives CASSWTSGTSTDTQYF.

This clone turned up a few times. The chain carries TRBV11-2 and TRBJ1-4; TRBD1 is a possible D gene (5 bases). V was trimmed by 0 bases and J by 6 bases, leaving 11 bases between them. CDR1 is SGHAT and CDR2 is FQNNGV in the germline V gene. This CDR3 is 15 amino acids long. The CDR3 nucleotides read TGTGCCAGCAGCTTAGATGAAGGGGCGGATGAAAAACTGTTTTTT. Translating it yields CASSLDEGADEKLFF.